A selection of T cell receptor beta chains follows, all from one sample in a study of CD8 T cells in Susac syndrome. TCRdb itself ran the immunoSEQ multiplex PCR reads through MiXCR, one entry per CDR3 protein. This sample has fewer than 200,000 distinct CDR3 sequences; roughly 90% occur once, and the top ten carry 0.085% to 0.09%. The material sequenced was CD4+ T cells from PBMCs. These receptors all come from a human donor with Susac syndrome. Both conserved end residues are part of each CDR3. D genes are given only for firm matches. Some rows mark clone size as missing; the rest say once, few, many or name a class of expanded clone.

size: NA
D: NA
V: TRBV28
J: TRBJ1-4
DNA: TGTGCCAGCAGTAGTTACCCCGGGACAAATGAAAAACTGTTTTTT
CDR3: CASSSYPGTNEKLFF

size: NA
D: NA
V: TRBV20-1
J: TRBJ1-4
DNA: TGCAGTGCTAGTAGAGGTTTTGGCGGTGAAAAACTGTTTTTT
CDR3: CSASRGFGGEKLFF

size: NA
D: TRBD2
V: TRBV11-2
J: TRBJ2-5
DNA: TGTGCCAGCAGCCTAGGGGCTAGCGGGAGTTGGGAGACCCAGTACTTC
CDR3: CASSLGASGSWETQYF

size: once
D: NA
V: TRBV19
J: TRBJ1-3
DNA: TGTGCCAGTACCGAAATCGGGACATCTGGAAACACCATATATTTT
CDR3: CASTEIGTSGNTIYF

size: NA
D: NA
V: TRBV27
J: TRBJ2-7
DNA: TGTGCCAGCGTAGGAACAGGGATCTTAGCCACCTACGAGCAGTACTTC
CDR3: CASVGTGILATYEQYF

size: NA
D: NA
V: TRBV20-1
J: TRBJ2-2
DNA: TGCAGTGCCCGTGCTTATAAGGGGTCGAACACCGGGGAGCTGTTTTTT
CDR3: CSARAYKGSNTGELFF

size: NA
D: NA
V: TRBV19
J: TRBJ2-7
DNA: TGTGCCAGTAGTTCACAGGTTAGCTCCTACGAGCAGTACTTC
CDR3: CASSSQVSSYEQYF

size: NA
D: NA
V: TRBV20-1
J: TRBJ2-7
DNA: TGCAGTGCTAGACTAGCGCACACCTACGAGCAGTACTTC
CDR3: CSARLAHTYEQYF

size: NA
D: NA
V: TRBV7-9
J: TRBJ2-7
DNA: TGTGCCAGCAGCCTACAGGGAGGCGAGCAGTACTTC
CDR3: CASSLQGGEQYF

size: once
D: NA
V: TRBV5-1
J: TRBJ2-5
DNA: TGCGCCAGCAGCTTGGAGGGTAGTGAGACCCAGTACTTC
CDR3: CASSLEGSETQYF

size: NA
D: NA
V: TRBV12-3/TRBV12-4
J: TRBJ2-1
DNA: TGTGCCAGCAGGGGCCGACGAGCGTTTGAGCAGTTCTTC
CDR3: CASRGRRAFEQFF

size: NA
D: TRBD2
V: TRBV10-2
J: TRBJ2-1
DNA: TGCGCCAGCCACTCTAGCGGAGAATACAATGAGCAGTTCTTC
CDR3: CASHSSGEYNEQFF

size: NA
D: NA
V: TRBV19
J: TRBJ1-6
DNA: TGTGCCAGTAGAAACAGGGAAGAGAATTCACCCCTCCACTTT
CDR3: CASRNREENSPLHF

size: NA
D: NA
V: TRBV27
J: TRBJ2-6
DNA: TGTGCCAGCCAACAGGGTAATGGGGCCAACGTCCTGACTTTC
CDR3: CASQQGNGANVLTF

size: NA
D: NA
V: TRBV27
J: TRBJ2-1
DNA: TGTGCCAGCAAGTCTGACAGCTTCTACAATGAGCAGTTCTTC
CDR3: CASKSDSFYNEQFF

size: NA
D: NA
V: TRBV5-1
J: TRBJ1-6
DNA: TGCGCCAGCAGCTTGGCCCCGGGAGAGAATTCACCCCTCCACTTT
CDR3: CASSLAPGENSPLHF

size: NA
D: NA
V: TRBV10-1
J: TRBJ1-2
DNA: TGCGCCTACGGGGGAGACTATGGCTACACCTTC
CDR3: CAYGGDYGYTF

size: NA
D: NA
V: TRBV6-1
J: TRBJ2-6
DNA: TGTGCCAGCAGGTTTGTGGGGGCCAACGTCCTGACTTTC
CDR3: CASRFVGANVLTF

size: once
D: NA
V: TRBV28
J: TRBJ1-2
DNA: TGTGCCAGCAGTTTTGGTCCCCCCTATGGCTACACCTTC
CDR3: CASSFGPPYGYTF

size: NA
D: TRBD1
V: TRBV5-1
J: TRBJ1-2
DNA: TGCGCCAGCTCGACGTGGACAGGGACGGGGTATGGCTACACCTTC
CDR3: CASSTWTGTGYGYTF

size: NA
D: TRBD1
V: TRBV30
J: TRBJ1-4
DNA: TGTGCCTGGAGTCGACAGGGGGCTCCTAATGAAAAACTGTTTTTT
CDR3: CAWSRQGAPNEKLFF

size: NA
D: NA
V: TRBV12-3/TRBV12-4
J: TRBJ2-1
DNA: TGTGCCAGCAGTACCCTGGCACAGCTGACTTACAATGAGCAGTTCTTC
CDR3: CASSTLAQLTYNEQFF

size: NA
D: TRBD1
V: TRBV15
J: TRBJ1-2
DNA: TGTGCCACCAATAGAGGACCAATGACAGGGGGTTTTGGTGGCTACACCTTC
CDR3: CATNRGPMTGGFGGYTF

size: NA
D: NA
V: TRBV11-2
J: TRBJ2-2
DNA: TGTGCCAGCAGCCAAGCTGGGTACACCGGGGAGCTGTTTTTT
CDR3: CASSQAGYTGELFF

size: NA
D: NA
V: TRBV5-4
J: TRBJ2-3
DNA: TGTGCCAGCAGCGCTGACAGGCTCCTCGCAAGCACAGATACGCAGTATTTT
CDR3: CASSADRLLASTDTQYF

size: NA
D: NA
V: TRBV20-1
J: TRBJ1-1
DNA: TGCAGTGCTCCGAATCGCACAGGTGTCGCTGAAGCTTTCTTT
CDR3: CSAPNRTGVAEAFF

size: NA
D: NA
V: TRBV3-1
J: TRBJ1-5
DNA: TGTGCCAGCAGCCAAGATTCCCCAGGGAGGACCGGTAGCAATCAGCCCCAGCATTTT
CDR3: CASSQDSPGRTGSNQPQHF

size: NA
D: TRBD2
V: TRBV3-1
J: TRBJ2-7
DNA: TGTGCCAGCAGCCAAGGAATGACTAGCGGGGAGCAGTACTTC
CDR3: CASSQGMTSGEQYF

size: NA
D: NA
V: TRBV20-1
J: TRBJ1-2
DNA: TGCAGTGCTAGCCTACAGGGACTGAACAACTATGGCTACACCTTC
CDR3: CSASLQGLNNYGYTF